Below, 31 T cell receptor beta chains from the same sample are listed, as sequenced in a study of blood T cell repertoires in COVID-19. TCRdb's copy holds only in-frame clones and misses some; the assay was immunoSEQ multiplex PCR. The sample has under 150,000 clones; 85% are singletons. Sequenced input: peripheral blood. All receptors derive from a human donor in a cohort sampled during active COVID-19.

The genes are TRBV19 and TRBJ2-4; D unresolved. Between the trimmed V and J ends, which lost 1 base and 1 base, there was a span of 5 bases. In germline, CDR1 is LNHDA, CDR2 SQIVND (reference sequence). The CDR3 is 14 amino acids. The CDR3 nucleotides are TGTGCCAGTAGTATAGCCGTGGCCAAAAACATTCAGTACTTC. This encodes CASSIAVAKNIQYF.

V usage is TRBV19 and J usage is TRBJ2-6; maybe TRBD2 (7 bases). Germline V lookup: CDR1 LNHDA, CDR2 SQIVND (reference sequence). The CDR3 covers 15 residues. The germline V and J ends were trimmed by 5 bases and 2 bases, with 10 bases remaining between them. CDR3 in DNA: TGTGCCAGTAGTCAAGGGGGGGCTGGGGCCAACGTCCTGACTTTC. Protein sequence: CASSQGGAGANVLTF.

As regards this clone: The germline gene is not matched at one end of the junction; a read error may be the cause. The chain employs TRBV28 and TRBJ1-6; 10 bases match TRBD1. Germline V gene sequence: CDR1 MDHEN, CDR2 SYDVKM. The CDR3 spans 12 residues. The CDR3, as DNA: TGTGCCAGCAGTAAGGGACAGGGGAAAGGCCGATTT. This encodes CASSKGQGKGRF.

The rearrangement links TRBV19 to TRBJ1-6; a weak D match, TRBD1 (5 bases). CDR3 length: 16 residues. Trimming shortened V by 5 bases and J by 0 bases, and 11 bases separated the two germline ends. The germline CDR1 and CDR2 sequences are LNHDA and SQIVND (reference sequence). CDR3 residues: CASSRTGPSYNSPLHF. The CDR3 DNA reads TGTGCCAGTAGTCGAACAGGTCCCTCCTATAATTCACCCCTCCACTTT. Based on the CDR3 plus reference TRBV19 and TRBJ1-6, the full variable domain is DGGITQSPKYLFRKEGQNVTLSCEQNLNHDAMYWYRQDPGQGLRLIYYSQIVNDFQKGDIAEGYSVSREKKESFPLTVTSAQKNPTAFYLCASSRTGPSYNSPLHFGNGTRLTVT.

The chain is built from TRBV6-5 and TRBJ2-7; unclear D gene. The V end lost 8 bases, the J end lost 2 bases, and 10 bases lay between the germline ends. This CDR3 comprises 12 residues. Germline V gives CDR1 MNHEY, CDR2 SVGAGI. This CDR3 is CASGAAPYEQYF. The CDR3 bases are TGTGCCAGCGGAGCAGCCCCCTACGAGCAGTACTTC.

The chain joins TRBV7-8 to TRBJ1-1, with D possibly TRBD1 on 6 matching bases. Germline CDR1 and CDR2: SGHVS and FQNEAQ. Trimming took 1 base from V and 0 from J, leaving 12 bases between them. This CDR3 spans 16 amino acids. CDR3 nucleotide sequence: TGTGCCAGCAGCTTAGTGACAGGTAGGCTGAACACTGAAGCTTTCTTT. This codes for CASSLVTGRLNTEAFF.

V and J are TRBV9 and TRBJ2-5, with 7 bases identical to TRBD1. Germline CDR1 reads SGDLS; CDR2 reads YYNGEE. This CDR3 region has 15 residues. The V gene end was trimmed by 4 bases and the J gene end by 5 bases; junction bases not matched to a gene: 11. CDR3 coding DNA: TGTGCCAGCAGCATGGGACAGACCCCATGGGAGACCCAGTACTTC. This gives the protein CASSMGQTPWETQYF. The full variable domain, with the rest looked up from reference TRBV9 and TRBJ2-5, is DSGVTQTPKHLITATGQRVTLRCSPRSGDLSVYWYQQSLDQGLQFLIQYYNGEERAKGNILERFSAQQFPDLHSELNLSSLELGDSALYFCASSMGQTPWETQYFGPGTRLLVL.

There are a few counts of this clone. J is TRBJ1-6 and V is TRBV5-4, with 7 bases lining up with TRBD1. With 0 bases clipped from V and 7 bases from J, the junction kept 4 bases outside the gene matches. This CDR3 region has 15 residues. CDR1 SGHNT and CDR2 YYREEE come from the germline V gene (reference sequence). The CDR3 region is CASSLGGQQNSPLHF. CDR3 DNA sequence: TGTGCCAGCAGCTTGGGGGGACAGCAAAATTCACCCCTCCACTTT.

The V call is TRBV6-1, the J call TRBJ1-2, with D unclear. Germline CDR1 reads MNHNS; CDR2 reads SASEGT. Deletions cut 3 bases from V and 2 bases from J, with 7 bases between. The CDR3 length is 13 residues. Written as DNA, the CDR3 is TGTGCCAGCAGTGATGTACGGAACTATGGCTACACCTTC. This translates into CASSDVRNYGYTF.

The rearrangement links TRBV10-3 to TRBJ1-2, with D uncertain. The ends were cut back, 4 bases at V and 6 bases at J, with 9 bases in the middle. Germline V gene data show CDR1 as ENHRY and CDR2 as SYGVKD. This CDR3 spans 12 amino acids. The CDR3 sequence: CAISGGSDGYTF. The CDR3 coding sequence is TGTGCCATCAGTGGCGGCTCGGATGGCTACACCTTC.

The chain has TRBV7-3 and TRBJ1-6; D gene uncertain. The CDR3 is 13 amino acids. Between the trimmed V and J ends, which lost 0 bases and 10 bases, there was a span of 7 bases. Germline loops: CDR1 SGHTA, CDR2 FQGTGA. The CDR3 coding sequence is TGTGCCAGCAGCTTAACTGGGCAGTCACCCCTCCACTTT. It specifies CASSLTGQSPLHF.

The CDR3 loop is CATSDGRGAGETQYF. The DNA for the CDR3 is TGTGCCACCAGTGATGGCCGGGGGGCGGGGGAGACCCAGTACTTC. The gene calls are TRBV24-1 and TRBJ2-5; possible D gene TRBD2, 7 bases. V was pared by 3 bases and J by 5 bases, with 15 bases between. The CDR3 has 15 residues. Germline V gene sequence: CDR1 KGHDR, CDR2 SFDVKD.

The J gene is TRBJ1-2, the V gene TRBV9; D might be TRBD1 (6 bases). With 2 bases removed from V and 7 bases from J, the gap between germline ends came to 30 bases. Germline assignment: CDR1 SGDLS and CDR2 YYNGEE. The CDR3 length is 19 residues. The CDR3 here is CASSVVWGGSGDLEGGYTF. In nucleotides, the CDR3 is TGTGCCAGCAGCGTCGTTTGGGGTGGGTCAGGGGACCTTGAGGGTGGCTACACCTTC.

This clone was observed a handful of times. V gene TRBV29-1 combines with J gene TRBJ1-1; weak D call: TRBD1 (6 bases). The CDR3 is 14 amino acids. Trimming left V 4 bases short and J 1 base short, with 13 bases between. Germline-derived CDR1 and CDR2 are SQVTM and ANQGSEA. This CDR3 reads CSVAGGAANTEAFF. CDR3 sequence (DNA): TGCAGCGTTGCGGGGGGGGCGGCGAACACTGAAGCTTTCTTT.

The chain has TRBV2 and TRBJ2-7, with 7 bases fitting TRBD1. V was pared by 2 bases and J by 3 bases, with 10 bases of the junction left unmatched. The CDR3 is 16 residues long. Per the germline V gene, CDR1 is SNHLY and CDR2 is FYNNEI. DNA for the CDR3: TGTGCCAGCAGTGAACTTCCGCCCTGGACAGGCTACGAGCAGTACTTC. Translation: CASSELPPWTGYEQYF.

This rearrangement joins TRBV5-1 to TRBJ2-3, with 11 bases identical to TRBD2. Germline V gives CDR1 SGHRS, CDR2 YFSETQ. The CDR3 is made up of 16 amino acids. J gave up 4 bases and V 6 bases, and 10 bases lay outside the gene matches. DNA for the CDR3: TGCGCCAGCACCCCAATACTAGCGGGGGCCTCAGATACGCAGTATTTT. Protein sequence: CASTPILAGASDTQYF.

V is TRBV2 and J is TRBJ2-1; TRBD2 is a possible D gene (6 bases). The V gene's germline CDR1 is SNHLY and CDR2 FYNNEI. Deletions cut 7 bases from V and 9 bases from J, with 13 bases between. The CDR3 extends over 12 amino acids. The CDR3 sequence: CASNRLDPEQFF. In DNA form, the CDR3 reads TGTGCCAGCAATCGACTAGACCCTGAGCAGTTCTTC.

This rearrangement joins TRBV6-5 to TRBJ2-7; TRBD2 agrees at 7 bases. V lost 0 bases and J lost 2; bases outside the gene matches: 7. The germline CDR1 and CDR2 sequences are MNHEY and SVGAGI. The CDR3 covers 16 residues. Here the CDR3 reads CASSYSRRGSTYEQYF. The CDR3 coding sequence is TGTGCCAGCAGTTACTCACGGCGGGGGTCCACCTACGAGCAGTACTTC.

This chain uses TRBV12-3 or TRBV12-4 with TRBJ1-1; no definite D call. CDR3 size: 12 residues. Between the trimmed V and J ends, which lost 8 bases and 3 bases, there was a span of 10 bases. Written as DNA, the CDR3 is TGTGCCAGCCTCCGGAGGGACACTGAAGCTTTCTTT. Translation: CASLRRDTEAFF.

J is TRBJ1-5 and V is TRBV6-5; D call uncertain. V dropped 7 bases and J dropped 2 bases, with 12 bases sitting between them. Germline assignment: CDR1 MNHEY and CDR2 SVGAGI. The CDR3 runs to 14 residues. The CDR3 is CASTDRSRNQPQHF. In DNA form, the CDR3 reads TGTGCCAGCACCGACCGGAGCCGCAATCAGCCCCAGCATTTT.

This clone has just one count. The CDR3 sequence is CAIRSQGKNEKLFF. CDR3 coding DNA: TGTGCCATCAGGTCACAGGGAAAGAATGAAAAACTGTTTTTT. This chain connects TRBV10-3 to TRBJ1-4, with D perhaps TRBD1 (6 bases). V was shortened by 6 bases and J by 5 bases, with 13 bases between the two germline ends. The CDR3 totals 14 residues. The germline gives CDR1 ENHRY, CDR2 SYGVKD.

This clone occurred a few times. The rearrangement joins TRBV12-5 to TRBJ1-5; weak D call: TRBD1 (5 bases). This CDR3 is 13 amino acids long. Looked up from germline, CDR1 is LGHNT and CDR2 is FRNRAP. Trimming cost V 4 bases and J 5 bases, with 9 bases left between them. CDR3 sequence reads: CASGSGLHQPQHF. The DNA of the CDR3 is TGTGCTAGTGGTTCAGGGTTACATCAGCCCCAGCATTTT.

J is TRBJ2-5 and V is TRBV19; D call uncertain. V was cut by 2 bases and J by 0 bases, with 4 bases left in between. Germline V lookup: CDR1 LNHDA, CDR2 SQIVND (reference sequence). This CDR3 comprises 13 residues. CDR3 DNA: TGTGCCAGTAGTATACTAAACCAAGAGACCCAGTACTTC. This gives the protein CASSILNQETQYF.

V usage is TRBV28 and J usage is TRBJ2-7, with D unclear. CDR3 length: 12 amino acids. Trimming shortened V by 5 bases and J by 3 bases, and 8 bases separated the two germline ends. The germline CDR1 and CDR2 sequences are MDHEN and SYDVKM. The CDR3 loop reads CASSPQIYEQYF. The DNA for the CDR3 is TGTGCCAGCAGTCCCCAGATCTACGAGCAGTACTTC.

A single count supports this clone. The rearrangement uses TRBV3-1 (or the pseudogene TRBV3-2) and TRBJ1-2; 7 nucleotides align to TRBD1. V lost 0 bases, J lost 6 bases, and 10 bases stayed unmatched. CDR3 length equals 16 residues. Per the germline V gene, CDR1 is LGHDT and CDR2 is YNNKEL (reference sequence). The CDR3: CASSQEGMDRRHGYTF. DNA of the CDR3: TGTGCCAGCAGCCAAGAGGGTATGGACAGGAGGCATGGCTACACCTTC.

This chain uses TRBV7-2 with TRBJ2-4; D may be TRBD2 (6 bases). V lost 1 base and J lost 6, with 13 bases in between. CDR3 length: 15 residues. The germline V gene has CDR1 SGHTA and CDR2 FQGNSA. CDR3 DNA sequence: TGTGCCAGCAGCTTAGATGGGGTCGGGGGAAACATTCAGTACTTC. This translates into CASSLDGVGGNIQYF. The full variable domain, rest sourced from reference TRBV7-2 and TRBJ2-4, is GAGVSQSPSNKVTEKGKDVELRCDPISGHTALYWYRQSLGQGLEFLIYFQGNSAPDKSGLPSDRFSAERTGGSVSTLTIQRTQQEDSAVYLCASSLDGVGGNIQYFGAGTRLSVL.

The chain has TRBV6-5 and TRBJ2-7, with D tentatively TRBD2 (5 bases). Germline loops: CDR1 MNHEY, CDR2 SVGAGI. V gave up 0 bases and J gave up 5 bases, with 11 bases separating them. This CDR3 spans 14 amino acids. The CDR3 DNA reads as TGTGCCAGCAGTTACTCCCGGGATCCTAACGAGCAGTACTTC. This encodes CASSYSRDPNEQYF.

V usage is TRBV3-1 (or the pseudogene TRBV3-2) and J usage is TRBJ1-1, with D maybe TRBD1 (5 bases). Trimming took off 4 bases at V and 1 base at J, with 19 bases between the two ends. The CDR3 length is 17 residues. The V gene's germline CDR1 is LGHDT and CDR2 YNNKEL (reference sequence). For the CDR3, the DNA is TGTGCCAGCAGCCGCAGCCTTTCAGGGAATGGGAACACTGAAGCTTTCTTT. This gives the protein CASSRSLSGNGNTEAFF.

The chain employs TRBV4-2 and TRBJ2-6; 7 bases are a match to TRBD2. This CDR3 region has 15 residues. The V gene's germline CDR1 is LGHNA and CDR2 YNFKEQ. With V trimmed by 0 bases and J by 5 bases, 1 base remained unmatched. The CDR3 region is CASSQEGGRANVLTF. In DNA form, the CDR3 reads TGTGCCAGCAGCCAAGAGGGGGGGAGGGCCAACGTCCTGACTTTC.

The chain joins TRBV19 to TRBJ1-2, with D maybe TRBD1 (5 bases). This CDR3 contains 15 residues. Germline V CDR1 and CDR2: LNHDA, SQIVND (reference sequence). Trimming took 9 bases from V and 7 from J, leaving 24 bases between them. CDR3 sequence reads: CASTAPGQNPGGYTF. The CDR3 DNA is TGTGCCAGCACCGCGCCAGGGCAAAACCCGGGTGGCTACACCTTC.

The V call is TRBV6-6, the J call TRBJ1-2; 11 positions match TRBD1. V shed 8 bases and J 5 bases; nucleotides not matched to a gene: 7. This CDR3 region has 14 residues. Germline V gene sequence: CDR1 MNHNY, CDR2 SVGAGI (reference sequence). This CDR3 is CASRERDRGYGYTF. In nucleotides, the CDR3 is TGTGCCAGCCGTGAGCGGGACAGGGGGTATGGCTACACCTTC.